A selection of T cell receptor beta chains follows, all from one sample in a study of blood T cell repertoires in COVID-19. Measured with immunoSEQ multiplex PCR; TCRdb has only the in-frame clones, and not every one. The sample lists under 300,000 clones, 75% to 85% occurring once. The sample consisted of peripheral blood. These TCRs come from a woman between 55 and 75 years old with active or convalescent COVID-19. Both conserved end residues are trimmed from each CDR3. Each record gives: V gene, J gene, D gene, CDR3 protein. A D gene is named only where the DNA matches it firmly.

V: TRBV27; J: TRBJ1-2; D: TRBD1; CDR3: ASSGGQGAYGYT
V: TRBV7-2; J: TRBJ1-2; D: -; CDR3: ASSLARHGYT
V: TRBV4-2; J: TRBJ2-7; D: TRBD2; CDR3: ASSQEGSGGREQY
V: TRBV19; J: TRBJ2-6; D: TRBD1; CDR3: ASSMTGMGGANVLT
V: TRBV4-3; J: TRBJ2-3; D: -; CDR3: ASSQGRDPNTQY
V: TRBV19; J: TRBJ2-3; D: -; CDR3: ASSPESGKDTQY
V: TRBV5-1; J: TRBJ1-2; D: TRBD1; CDR3: ASSLGTVRGGYT
V: TRBV5-1; J: TRBJ2-7; D: TRBD1; CDR3: ASSSGQGGSYEQY
V: TRBV19; J: TRBJ1-1; D: -; CDR3: ASRTGQTNTEAF
V: TRBV18; J: TRBJ2-1; D: -; CDR3: ASSPLAAGDEQF
V: TRBV4-3; J: TRBJ2-5; D: -; CDR3: ASSRGLGQETQY
V: TRBV18; J: TRBJ1-5; D: -; CDR3: ASSPESGNQPQH
V: TRBV29-1; J: TRBJ2-3; D: -; CDR3: SVDGGRYGTDTQY
V: TRBV7-8; J: TRBJ1-3; D: TRBD1; CDR3: ASFPGQRGNTIY
V: TRBV6-5; J: TRBJ1-1; D: TRBD1; CDR3: ASSYSRSGTGSEAF
V: TRBV6-2/TRBV6-3; J: TRBJ1-6; D: TRBD1; CDR3: ASSYSIQGLSSYNSPLH
V: TRBV18; J: TRBJ1-2; D: TRBD1; CDR3: ASSPRSDIGTGYHYGYT
V: TRBV11-2; J: TRBJ1-4; D: -; CDR3: ASSPGGTANEKLF
V: TRBV6-5; J: TRBJ2-3; D: TRBD2; CDR3: ATQAGGPADTQY